These T cell receptor beta chains were read from a single sample in a study of T cells in localized non-small cell lung cancer. Clones were read by immunoSEQ multiplex PCR, and TCRdb kept only the in-frame ones, dropping some. The sample has about 26,000 clones; approximately 90% are singletons. The sample here was peripheral blood, taken before any cancer treatment. These receptors were obtained from a female donor of 60 years or more with stage II squamous cell lung carcinoma. Each CDR3 is given without its conserved first and last residue.

v_gene	len	j_gene	CDR3aa
TRBV7-9	17	TRBJ2-7	ASSLEHGLAGGSSYEQY
TRBV7-6	12	TRBJ2-1	ASSFQGRSNEQF
TRBV7-8	13	TRBJ2-7	ASSHPGQSSYEQY
TRBV5-6	12	TRBJ1-5	ASSAGHSNQPQH
TRBV5-6	9	TRBJ2-7	ASSSTREQY
TRBV15	14	TRBJ2-5	ATSTFDRGLRETQY
TRBV7-9	12	TRBJ1-1	ASSLITREAEAF
TRBV28	12	TRBJ2-1	ASSLMIQDTEQF
TRBV30	12	TRBJ2-3	AWSVGRGGDTQY
TRBV7-2	15	TRBJ2-3	ASSLVRGLAGADTQY
TRBV10-3	14	TRBJ2-3	AIALAGDTRTDTQY
TRBV27	12	TRBJ2-2	ASSLAGQRGELF
TRBV6-6	12	TRBJ1-5	ASSGQQGNQPQH
TRBV5-4	12	TRBJ2-3	ASSLEGVGDTQY
TRBV5-1	13	TRBJ1-1	ASSLVGTGSTEAF
TRBV30	14	TRBJ2-2	AWTLIRQGHTQELF
TRBV27	12	TRBJ1-1	ASSARDRVSEAF
TRBV4-1	13	TRBJ1-2	ASSQGGQTNYGYT
TRBV19	13	TRBJ2-3	ASSTLAGGLHTQY
TRBV7-3	13	TRBJ2-1	ASGPSPSSYNEQF
TRBV11-3	14	TRBJ2-3	ASSLATSGGTDTQY
TRBV5-6	11	TRBJ1-2	ASSSGLSYGYT
TRBV6-5	14	TRBJ2-1	ASSSTGTRAYNEQF
TRBV7-9	17	TRBJ2-5	ASSSGVAGAETEQETQY
TRBV11-2	10	TRBJ2-1	ASSLSGTGGF
TRBV15	11	TRBJ1-1	ATSRDLRAEAF
TRBV2	13	TRBJ1-5	ASSEHSRGNQPQH